This T cell receptor (beta chain) was identified in a study of cytomegalovirus exposure and HLA in healthy donors (dated by TCRdb to about 2017). Describing the broader study: A later analysis indicated that the 120 or so validation repertoires were generated on the platform also employed for the 700 or so repertoires of the first cohort. The study was designed to test whether signatures of past pathogen exposure could be identified by cataloging public T cell receptors. Along with the roughly 700-subject first cohort, a separate validation cohort of over 90 different subjects was used. High-throughput TCR immunosequencing, statistical association of individual TCRs with disease status, and machine learning were combined to predict cytomegalovirus infection status.

Donors formed part of the validation cohort, which comprised about 130 subjects and was distinct from the first cohort of under 850 subjects. The table lists this clone with a count of one. Its cognate antigen has yet to be identified. No per-base quality is available; no much larger clone lies one base away. The receptor library was made with the immunoSEQ multiplex PCR assay. The original methods were these. To diagnose cytomegalovirus status from the catalog of TCR beta chain sequences, a statistical classification framework was built. TCRdb limited this immuneACCESS table to in-frame rearrangements with V and J called. A share of clones is missing; checked studies link under half to unresolved V genes, and the rest is unexplained. The V and J calls and the clone size are those of that table, but D and trimming were determined from the DNA. The sample includes about 110,000 clones, with under 85% observed a single time. Around 3% of the sample is held by the ten biggest clonotypes.

What the research found in general, with its limitations: Three of the identified cytomegalovirus-associated TCR beta chains were confirmed in vitro to be specific for cytomegalovirus antigens. Subsequent analysis determined that TCRs grouped into clusters in the first cohort also showed a tendency toward co-occurrence across the 130 or so validation repertoires, and 94% of cluster scores exceeded 0. Most TCR sequences were seen in very few donors, while some public TCRs were found in many individuals. All 110 or so repertoires were used to score co-occurrence in the validation cohort in a later analysis, because that analysis had no HLA typing for the cohort. A total of roughly 160 TCR beta chains were listed by the study as associated with cytomegalovirus. In both the original and validation cohorts, the classifier was reported to diagnose cytomegalovirus status with high specificity and sensitivity. The authors suggested that the approach could potentially be generalized to other disease states and immunological phenotypes.

Compared with germline, V lacks 0 bases and J lacks 6 bases; bases without a gene match: 7. Via the germline V gene, CDR1 is MNHEY and CDR2 SVGAGI. The cysteine opens and the phenylalanine closes a CDR3 of 15 amino acids. Only the CDR3 portion is preserved as DNA: 45 bases, with reading frame beginning at the first base. The source is a young woman in good health and CMV-seronegative. The chain joins TRBV6-5 to TRBJ1-2; TRBD1 fits 7 bases in the junction. Sequences were obtained from PBMCs. Read as DNA, the sequence is TGTGCCAGCAGTTACTCGGGGACAGAGGGAGATGGCTACACCTTC. Its translation is CASSYSGTEGDGYTF.